The 16 T cell receptor beta chains below were found in one sample sequenced in a study of shared clonotypes between healthy human individuals. The assay was immunoSEQ multiplex PCR, and TCRdb's table has in-frame clones only and misses some. The sample has approximately 120,000 clones, about 71% seen once; the top ten hold under 25%. The sample comprised memory CD8+ T cells sorted from blood. The subset: CD45RO+ cells pooled with CCR7-negative TemRA cells. The receptors derive from a woman in her thirties in good health.

This chain joins TRBV2 and TRBJ1-1; the match to TRBD1 covers 9 bases. Trimming took 5 bases from V and 5 from J; bases not matched to a gene: 3. The CDR3 is 13 residues long. CDR1 is SNHLY, CDR2 FYNNEI, per germline. The CDR3 reads CASSLGTGTEAFF. Written as DNA, the CDR3 is TGTGCCAGCAGTCTCGGGACAGGGACTGAAGCTTTCTTT.

This chain uses TRBV19 with TRBJ2-1, with D unclear. V lost 6 bases and J lost 4, with 13 bases in between. CDR1 and CDR2 from the germline V gene are LNHDA and SQIVND (reference sequence). The CDR3 has 14 residues. This CDR3 reads CASSQLSDYNEQFF. Here the CDR3 DNA reads TGTGCCAGTAGCCAACTGTCGGATTACAATGAGCAGTTCTTC.

V and J are TRBV29-1 and TRBJ2-5; D is perhaps TRBD2 (7 bases). The CDR3 is made up of 14 amino acids. The germline V gene encodes CDR1 SQVTM and CDR2 ANQGSEA. V shed 4 bases and J shed 5 bases, with 17 bases lying between them. In DNA, the CDR3 is TGCAGCGTTGGGGGTGGGAGGGGGACGGAGACCCAGTACTTC. As protein: CSVGGGRGTETQYF.

This clone was counted between two and nine times. This chain connects TRBV7-9 to TRBJ2-3; D call uncertain. V was cut by 6 bases and J by 6 bases, with 7 bases left in between. Per the germline V gene, CDR1 is SEHNR and CDR2 is FQNEAQ (reference sequence). The CDR3 covers 11 residues. This CDR3 is CASRRMDTQYF. As DNA, the CDR3 is TGTGCCAGCAGGAGGATGGATACGCAGTATTTT.

The chain employs TRBV18 and TRBJ2-3; no clear D gene. V shed 2 bases and J shed 7 bases, with 4 bases lying between them. The length of the CDR3 is 11 residues. CDR1 and CDR2 (germline): KGHSH, LQKENI. The CDR3 DNA reads TGTGCCAGCTCACCAGGAAATACGCAGTATTTT. Protein sequence: CASSPGNTQYF.

The V and J genes are TRBV27 and TRBJ2-3; D may correspond to TRBD1 or TRBD2 (5 bases each). CDR1 and CDR2 (germline): MNHEY, SMNVEV (reference sequence). The germline V and J ends were trimmed by 8 bases and 1 base, with 13 bases remaining between them. The CDR3 contains 14 residues. CDR3 DNA: TGTGCCAGCCGTCCGGGACCCGGCACAGATACGCAGTATTTT. It encodes CASRPGPGTDTQYF.

The genes are TRBV28 and TRBJ1-5, with TRBD1 as a possible D gene (5 bases). CDR1 and CDR2 (germline): MDHEN, SYDVKM. The CDR3 length is 18 residues. V was clipped by 6 bases and J by 0 bases, with 21 bases between them. The CDR3 protein is CASSPQNRTTYSNQPQHF. The CDR3 coding sequence is TGTGCCAGCAGCCCACAGAATAGGACAACCTATAGCAATCAGCCCCAGCATTTT.

This chain uses TRBV11-2 with TRBJ2-5, with TRBD2 identical over 8 bases. Germline trimming cut 0 bases from V and 3 bases from J; bases unmatched to any gene: 6. CDR1 SGHAT and CDR2 FQNNGV come from the germline V gene. CDR3 length: 16 residues. In DNA form, the CDR3 reads TGTGCCAGCAGCTTAGATCTCGCGCGGGAGGAAGAGACCCAGTACTTC. Amino acids: CASSLDLAREEETQYF.

V and J are TRBV7-3 and TRBJ2-1, with TRBD2 matching over 9 bases. V lost 5 bases and J lost 7; bases outside the gene matches: 9. CDR1 and CDR2 (germline): SGHTA, FQGTGA. This CDR3 has 15 amino acids. The CDR3 region has the DNA TGTGCCAGCAGCCCCGCGGGAGGGCCAATAAATGAGCAGTTCTTC. Translating gives CASSPAGGPINEQFF.

This chain joins TRBV27 and TRBJ2-7; 7 bases line up with TRBD1. CDR3 length: 14 residues. Trimming took 7 bases from V and 3 from J; bases not matched to a gene: 9. The germline V gene has CDR1 MNHEY and CDR2 SMNVEV (reference sequence). CDR3 residues: CASTPRPGGYEQYF. In DNA, the CDR3 is TGTGCCAGCACCCCGCGGCCAGGGGGCTACGAGCAGTACTTC.

The rearrangement links TRBV25-1 to TRBJ2-5, with D possibly called TRBD1 or TRBD2 (5 bases each). Trimming left V 2 bases short and J 1 base short, with 11 bases between. Germline lookup yields CDR1 MGHDK and CDR2 SYGVNS. CDR3 length: 15 amino acids. The CDR3 nucleotides read TGTGCCAGCAGTGAACCGGGACCAAGCCAAGAGACCCAGTACTTC. It yields the protein CASSEPGPSQETQYF.

This chain connects TRBV5-4 to TRBJ1-2; D is unresolved. Germline V gene lookup returns CDR1 SGHNT and CDR2 YYREEE (reference sequence). The CDR3 runs to 13 residues. V lost 4 bases, J lost 3 bases, and 10 bases lay in between. The CDR3 spells CASSEEGYYGYTF. DNA of the CDR3: TGTGCCAGCAGCGAAGAGGGATACTATGGCTACACCTTC.

V usage is TRBV20-1 and J usage is TRBJ1-5, with D perhaps matching TRBD1 (5 bases). The CDR3 totals 11 residues. The ends were cut back, 7 bases at V and 7 bases at J, with 11 bases in the middle. CDR1 and CDR2 from the germline V gene are DFQATT and SNEGSKA (reference sequence). CDR3 bases: TGCAGTGTTGGGGGGGGACAGCCCCAGCATTTT. Its protein product is CSVGGGQPQHF.

In this sample, this clone turned up many times. The V gene is TRBV6-1, the J gene TRBJ1-5; 7 bases agree with TRBD1. Germline V gene data show CDR1 as MNHNS and CDR2 as SASEGT. The CDR3 contains 15 residues. V shed 3 bases and J 6 bases; nucleotides not matched to a gene: 8. The CDR3 nucleotides are TGTGCCAGCAGTGAGGAGGGGGCGGGGGGTCAGCCCCAGCATTTT. This translates into CASSEEGAGGQPQHF.

The V call is TRBV7-3, the J call TRBJ2-3, with unresolved D. With 4 bases removed from V and 2 bases from J, the gap between germline ends came to 7 bases. CDR3 length equals 13 residues. Germline V gene data show CDR1 as SGHTA and CDR2 as FQGTGA. This CDR3 reads CASSSGTTDTQYF. Written as DNA, the CDR3 is TGTGCCAGCAGCTCCGGAACCACAGATACGCAGTATTTT.

The chain carries TRBV4-2 and TRBJ2-1, with D maybe TRBD2 (6 bases). The CDR3 extends over 16 amino acids. Trimming shortened V by 0 bases and J by 3 bases, and 12 bases separated the two germline ends. CDR1 and CDR2 from the germline V gene are LGHNA and YNFKEQ. As DNA, the CDR3 is TGTGCCAGCAGCCAAGATCAACAGCGGGTCTACAATGAGCAGTTCTTC. This translates into CASSQDQQRVYNEQFF.